This T cell receptor beta chain was observed in a study of cytotoxic CD8 clonotypes in ibrutinib-treated CLL (TCRdb year 2021). Regarding the study in general: The cohort had 11 relapsed/refractory and approximately 15 treatment-naive patients; some 17 were IGHV unmutated. Of the 90 or so participants in the trial, 25 to 30 had longitudinal samples available. Partial responses were observed in about 25 patients and complete responses in 2; after a median follow-up of around 64 months, remission was maintained in around 14 patients and progression was observed in some 12. Every remission and progressive disease sample was obtained while ibrutinib was still being received by the patients. An average of about 250,000 productive templates and 94,082 productive rearrangements was obtained per sample. Response samples were obtained after a median of approximately twelve months of treatment, with a range of roughly 6 to 40 months. Cryopreserved peripheral blood mononuclear cells were obtained before treatment, at response, and at either sustained remission or disease progression. The paper's findings and limits, for the study overall: Clonality increased at ibrutinib response, stayed stable in sustained remission, and fell back toward baseline at progression. Sustained-remission and progressing patients did not have matched sampling times, and lymph node repertoires were not examined. Public clonotypes were rare and either contracted or stayed stable during treatment, and the rise in clonality at ibrutinib response reflected the expansion of private clonotypes. Baseline clonality was found to be higher than that of age-matched healthy donors and was strongly correlated with circulating CD8+ T-cell counts.

V has 1 base trimmed and J has 11 bases trimmed; junction bases matching no gene number 2. From cysteine to phenylalanine, the CDR3 is 12 amino acids long. Of all the DNA, just the CDR3 is kept, 36 bases in frame from base 1. CDR1 and CDR2, looked up from the germline V gene, are SGHRS and YFSETQ. As to this clone: The target of this receptor is not known. No much larger clone exists at a distance of one base, and base qualities are not known.

This sample's time point label indicates: about a year on ibrutinib. For TCR beta library preparation, approximately 2 micrograms of genomic DNA were isolated from cryopreserved PBMCs. Longitudinal blood samples from CLL patients on ibrutinib monotherapy were analyzed using high-throughput TCR beta sequencing. The patients were enrolled in a single-center, open-label phase 2 trial of ibrutinib monotherapy. A MiSeq instrument was used for deep resolution sequencing, which targeted depths ranging from 1 in 1 million up to 1 in 200,000 T cells, with coverage averaging 10x for each clonotype. The immunoSEQ hsTCRB Kit was used to generate the TCR beta libraries. On the study's bioinformatics: ImmunoSEQ Data Assistant and ImmunoSEQ Analyzer were used for data analysis, and V, D and J genes were assigned according to IMGT definitions. Clonality, with values ranging from 0 to 1, was calculated as one minus the normalized Shannon entropy of productive rearrangement frequencies. Only overrepresented clonotypes making up at least 0.05% of each patient's repertoire were included in the public clonotype analysis. Some 12 age-matched healthy donor repertoires from immuneACCESS served as clonality controls. Held by TCRdb, this immuneACCESS table contains in-frame sequences only and omits some clones. Under half of the omission traces to an unresolved V gene where checked; the cause of the rest is unknown. Clone size and V and J calls were adopted from that table, with D and trimming inferred from the DNA. The sample records 130,000 to 150,000 clones, 79% of which are singletons. Around 13% of the sample lies in the top ten.

This receptor was identified in a human donor with chronic lymphocytic leukemia. The source was PBMCs, collected after 12 months of ibrutinib treatment. The chain links TRBV5-1 with TRBJ1-4, with 7 bases aligning to TRBD1. The CDR3 sequence is CASSLTGEKLFF. The base sequence is TGCGCCAGCAGCTTGACAGGGGAGAAACTGTTTTTT.